This entry lists 25 T cell receptor beta chains sequenced from one sample in a study of response to subunit inactivated influenza vaccine. TCRdb analysed the RT-PCR reads with MiXCR anew, one entry per CDR3 protein. The sample contains about 520,000 distinct CDR3 sequences, 7.2% of which appear only once. The input for sequencing was PBMCs from blood, taken roughly 24 months after vaccination. Receptors originate from a man aged 50 to 69 who received an inactivated influenza vaccine.

This clonotype was recorded many times. This chain connects TRBV15 to TRBJ2-5; no reliable D call. The V gene's germline CDR1 is LNHNV and CDR2 YYDKDF (reference sequence). Trimming cost V 3 bases and J 7 bases, with 9 bases left between them. The CDR3 is 12 amino acids. The CDR3 loop reads CATSSRNMTQYF. CDR3 nucleotide sequence: TGTGCCACCAGCAGCCGCAATATGACCCAGTACTTC.

V is TRBV11-2 and J is TRBJ2-5; D call uncertain. Germline V gives CDR1 SGHAT, CDR2 FQNNGV. This CDR3 is 15 amino acids long. Trimming left V 5 bases short and J 5 bases short, with 18 bases between. CDR3 protein: CASSPSPGVWETQYF. CDR3 DNA sequence: TGTGCCAGCAGCCCTAGTCCCGGTGTCTGGGAGACCCAGTACTTC.

This chain links TRBV12-3 or TRBV12-4 with TRBJ2-7; 12 bases agree with TRBD2. CDR3 length: 18 amino acids. The ends lost 5 bases at V and 2 bases at J; junction bases unmatched: 13. The chain's CDR3 is CASSPIAAGLAGPYEQYF. CDR3 DNA: TGTGCCAGCAGTCCGATAGCCGCCGGACTAGCGGGACCCTACGAGCAGTACTTC.

This chain joins TRBV6-2 or TRBV6-3 and TRBJ1-2, with D possibly matching TRBD1 (6 bases). Germline V lookup: CDR1 MNHEY, CDR2 SVGEGT. Trimming pared 6 bases from V and 2 bases from J, leaving 16 bases between. This CDR3 comprises 15 residues. This CDR3 is CASRSSGGQNYGYTF. The CDR3 DNA reads as TGTGCCAGCAGATCCTCGGGGGGCCAGAACTATGGCTACACCTTC.

The sample holds many counts of this clonotype. The CDR3 spells CASSRWSGELFF. For the CDR3, the DNA is TGTGCCAGTAGTAGGTGGTCCGGGGAGCTGTTTTTT. The rearrangement joins TRBV19 to TRBJ2-2; D gene ambiguous. Deletions cut 4 bases from V and 6 bases from J, with 6 bases between. The CDR3 loop spans 12 amino acids. Looked up from germline, CDR1 is LNHDA and CDR2 is SQIVND (reference sequence).

There are many counts of this clonotype. V is TRBV5-1 and J is TRBJ2-2; D possibly corresponds to TRBD1 (6 bases). This CDR3 is 16 amino acids long. Per germline, CDR1 SGHRS and CDR2 YFSETQ. Trimming took off 0 bases at V and 0 bases at J, with 9 bases between the two ends. The CDR3 nucleotides are TGCGCCAGCAGCTTGGTGACAGGAACGAACACCGGGGAGCTGTTTTTT. Its protein product is CASSLVTGTNTGELFF.

This clonotype was counted a few times. This chain uses TRBV12-3 or TRBV12-4 with TRBJ2-1; 10 bases match TRBD1. CDR3 length: 16 residues. V shed 5 bases, J shed 1 base, and the junction held 5 bases outside the gene matches. As DNA, the CDR3 is TGTGCCAGCAGTCCTCGACAGGGGGCATCCTACAATGAGCAGTTCTTC. Translation: CASSPRQGASYNEQFF.

This rearrangement joins TRBV15 to TRBJ2-1; 8 bases agree with TRBD2. J was trimmed by 5 bases and V by 3 bases; bases with no gene match: 9. The germline V gene encodes CDR1 LNHNV and CDR2 YYDKDF (reference sequence). This CDR3 is 16 amino acids long. This CDR3 is CATSRGRGGLDNEQFF. For the CDR3, the DNA is TGTGCCACCAGCAGGGGACGGGGGGGCTTGGACAATGAGCAGTTCTTC. The variable domain in full, completed from reference TRBV15 and TRBJ2-1, reads DAMVIQNPRYQVTQFGKPVTLSCSQTLNHNVMYWYQQKSSQAPKLLFHYYDKDFNNEADTPDNFQSRRPNTSFCFLDIRSPGLGDTAMYLCATSRGRGGLDNEQFFGPGTRLTVL.

This clonotype has just a few counts. The V and J genes are TRBV5-6 and TRBJ2-4; tentatively, D is TRBD2 (5 bases). The CDR3 is 13 residues long. CDR1 and CDR2 from the germline V gene are SGHDT and YYEEEE. Trimming took off 5 bases at V and 6 bases at J, with 12 bases between the two ends. CDR3 region: CASSWKSGNIQYF. The CDR3 DNA sequence: TGTGCCAGCAGTTGGAAAAGCGGAAACATTCAGTACTTC.

The chain has TRBV5-1 and TRBJ2-2; the match to TRBD2 covers 11 bases. The V and J ends lost 4 bases and 6 bases, in that order; junction bases with no gene match: 14. The CDR3 runs 18 residues. CDR1 and CDR2 (germline): SGHRS, YFSETQ. This chain's CDR3 is CASSVGDLAGGVPGELFF. The CDR3 nucleotides are TGCGCCAGCAGCGTTGGGGATCTAGCGGGAGGTGTCCCCGGGGAGCTGTTTTTT.

V gene TRBV4-3 combines with J gene TRBJ2-2; D uncertain. Trimming stripped 1 base from V and 2 bases from J, with 14 bases between. The length of the CDR3 is 17 residues. The V gene's germline CDR1 is LGHNA and CDR2 YSLEER. In DNA, the CDR3 is TGCGCCAGCAGCCAAGCTTTACTACGAAGAAACACCGGGGAGCTGTTTTTT. Its translation is CASSQALLRRNTGELFF.

This clonotype was recorded at least ten times. The chain recombines TRBV18 with TRBJ2-2; the D gene could be TRBD1 or TRBD2 (5 bases each). This CDR3 comprises 14 residues. Looked up from germline, CDR1 is KGHSH and CDR2 is LQKENI. Trimming took off 8 bases at V and 5 bases at J, with 15 bases between the two ends. CDR3 residues: CASQGRMSTGELFF. DNA for the CDR3: TGTGCCAGCCAGGGACGGATGTCTACCGGGGAGCTGTTTTTT.

This clonotype has ten or more counts. CDR3 coding DNA: TGTGCCAGCAGCCATGGTACGGGCGGTGAAAAACTGTTTTTT. Translation: CASSHGTGGEKLFF. The rearrangement joins TRBV7-9 to TRBJ1-4; D remains unclear. CDR1 and CDR2 from the germline V gene are SEHNR and FQNEAQ (reference sequence). This CDR3 region has 14 residues. V lost 5 bases, J lost 7 bases, and 14 bases lay in between. Full variable domain (outside the CDR3, taken from reference TRBV7-9 and TRBJ1-4): DTGVSQNPRHKITKRGQNVTFRCDPISEHNRLYWYRQTLGQGPEFLTYFQNEAQLEKSRLLSDRFSAERPKGSFSTLEIQRTEQGDSAMYLCASSHGTGGEKLFFGSGTQLSVL.

This clonotype showed up many times. The V gene is TRBV5-6, the J gene TRBJ1-3; D gene ambiguous. This CDR3 has 13 residues. V was trimmed by 1 base and J by 4 bases, leaving 6 bases between them. Per germline, CDR1 SGHDT and CDR2 YYEEEE. The CDR3 region is CASSLKAGNTIYF. For the CDR3, the DNA is TGTGCCAGCAGCTTGAAGGCAGGAAACACCATATATTTT.

This clonotype was recorded at least ten times. V and J are TRBV20-1 and TRBJ1-1; 7 nucleotides line up with TRBD1. This CDR3 is 12 amino acids long. The germline gives CDR1 DFQATT, CDR2 SNEGSKA (reference sequence). Germline trimming cut 5 bases from V and 4 bases from J; bases unmatched to any gene: 4. In DNA form, the CDR3 reads TGCAGTGCTTGGCAGGGGGTCACTGAAGCTTTCTTT. This gives the protein CSAWQGVTEAFF.

This clonotype occurred a few times. The chain is built from TRBV20-1 and TRBJ2-5; 8 bases fit TRBD1. V dropped 0 bases and J dropped 7; count of bases not matched to a gene: 19. Germline loops: CDR1 DFQATT, CDR2 SNEGSKA (reference sequence). The CDR3 extends over 18 amino acids. CDR3 sequence (DNA): TGCAGTGCTAGAGAGTTAAGGGGACAGGAGGGGATTTTTGGGACCCAGTACTTC. It encodes CSARELRGQEGIFGTQYF.

This clonotype was observed at least ten times. The rearrangement uses TRBV6-4 and TRBJ1-4; D gene uncertain. CDR3 length: 16 amino acids. Germline CDR1 MRHNA, CDR2 SNTAGT. V was cut by 6 bases and J by 3 bases, with 17 bases left in between. CDR3 sequence (DNA): TGTGCCAGCAGGAGGGTTGGGCATTCGGCTAATGAAAAACTGTTTTTT. Translated, it gives CASRRVGHSANEKLFF.

This clonotype was found many times. This chain links TRBV6-5 with TRBJ2-7, with TRBD2 matching 9 bases. This CDR3 has 12 amino acids. J gave up 3 bases and V 8 bases, and 2 bases lay outside the gene matches. Germline V gene lookup returns CDR1 MNHEY and CDR2 SVGAGI. CDR3 loop: CASFSGSYEQYF. The DNA of the CDR3 is TGTGCCAGCTTTAGCGGGAGCTACGAGCAGTACTTC.

This clonotype was picked up a small number of times. The J gene is TRBJ2-7, the V gene TRBV20-1, with 7 nucleotides matching TRBD1. The CDR3 is 14 residues long. Germline values: CDR1 DFQATT, CDR2 SNEGSKA (reference sequence). With 3 bases clipped from V and 0 bases from J, the junction kept 5 bases outside the gene matches. The CDR3 DNA is TGCAGTGCTAGCTGGACAGGTACCTCCTACGAGCAGTACTTC. Protein: CSASWTGTSYEQYF.

This clonotype was counted many times. This chain connects TRBV30 to TRBJ1-5; D is unclear. V lost 0 bases and J lost 1, with 4 bases in between. CDR3 size: 13 residues. Germline V CDR1 and CDR2: GTSNPN, SVGIG (reference sequence). The CDR3 DNA reads TGTGCCTGGAGTGTAGGGAGCAATCAGCCCCAGCATTTT. Translating gives CAWSVGSNQPQHF.

This clonotype was counted between two and nine times. The rearrangement uses TRBV7-2 and TRBJ2-1; a possible D gene is TRBD2 (6 bases). This CDR3 has 15 amino acids. The V gene lost 1 base and the J gene lost 6 bases, with 13 bases spanning the gap. CDR1 and CDR2 (germline): SGHTA, FQGNSA. The CDR3 here is CASSLVGGGINEQFF. The CDR3 DNA reads TGTGCCAGCAGCTTAGTCGGTGGAGGGATCAATGAGCAGTTCTTC. Looking up the rest from reference TRBV7-2 and TRBJ2-1 gives the full variable domain: GAGVSQSPSNKVTEKGKDVELRCDPISGHTALYWYRQSLGQGLEFLIYFQGNSAPDKSGLPSDRFSAERTGGSVSTLTIQRTQQEDSAVYLCASSLVGGGINEQFFGPGTRLTVL.

This clonotype was detected ten times or more. The V call is TRBV7-2, the J call TRBJ2-2; D is uncertain. The germline CDR1 and CDR2 sequences are SGHTA and FQGNSA. V was pared by 8 bases and J by 4 bases, with 20 bases between. CDR3 length equals 16 residues. The CDR3 reads CASSHLEGASTGELFF. CDR3 DNA: TGTGCCAGCTCCCACCTCGAAGGTGCTAGCACCGGGGAGCTGTTTTTT. The variable domain in full, completed from reference TRBV7-2 and TRBJ2-2, reads GAGVSQSPSNKVTEKGKDVELRCDPISGHTALYWYRQSLGQGLEFLIYFQGNSAPDKSGLPSDRFSAERTGGSVSTLTIQRTQQEDSAVYLCASSHLEGASTGELFFGEGSRLTVL.

CDR3 region: CSALQRKNTGELFF. The CDR3 DNA reads TGCAGTGCTCTTCAGCGGAAGAACACCGGGGAGCTGTTTTTT. The J gene is TRBJ2-2, the V gene TRBV20-1; D might be TRBD2 (5 bases). This CDR3 has 14 amino acids. V gave up 5 bases and J gave up 1 base, with 11 bases separating them. The V gene's germline CDR1 is DFQATT and CDR2 SNEGSKA (reference sequence).

In its sample, this clonotype was seen a few times. This chain joins TRBV4-3 and TRBJ2-3, with 9 bases aligning to TRBD2. Germline values: CDR1 LGHNA, CDR2 YSLEER. V dropped 1 base and J dropped 6; count of bases not matched to a gene: 8. The CDR3 is 16 residues long. CDR3 residues: CASSQARREGGDTQYF. The CDR3 DNA reads as TGCGCCAGCAGCCAAGCGCGGCGGGAGGGCGGGGATACGCAGTATTTT.

This clonotype has at least ten counts. This chain links TRBV12-3 or TRBV12-4 with TRBJ1-5; TRBD1 aligns across 8 bases. J gave up 2 bases and V 9 bases, and 3 bases lay outside the gene matches. This CDR3 contains 13 residues. Here the CDR3 reads CASMDRGNQPQHF. DNA of the CDR3: TGTGCCAGTATGGACAGGGGCAATCAGCCCCAGCATTTT.